These 23 T cell receptor beta chains share one sample of origin, sequenced in a study of cytomegalovirus exposure and HLA in healthy donors. Profiling relied on immunoSEQ multiplex PCR, and the TCRdb table lists in-frame clones only, not all of them. The repertoire holds around 160,000 clones, with 91% as singletons. The sample was PBMCs. The receptors stem from a woman between 18 and 29 years old in good health and CMV-seropositive.

The chain carries TRBV10-3 and TRBJ2-1; D is perhaps TRBD2 (6 bases). Germline V CDR1 and CDR2: ENHRY, SYGVKD. Trimming removed 6 bases from V and 0 bases from J, with 12 bases in between. CDR3 length: 15 residues. The CDR3 loop reads CAISWTTTSYNEQFF. Here the CDR3 DNA reads TGTGCCATCAGCTGGACTACCACCTCCTACAATGAGCAGTTCTTC.

V is TRBV29-1 and J is TRBJ2-2; TRBD1 matches 9 bases. This CDR3 is built from 15 residues. The V gene's germline CDR1 is SQVTM and CDR2 ANQGSEA. The V and J ends lost 0 bases and 8 bases, in that order; junction bases with no gene match: 7. The CDR3 nucleotides are TGCAGCGTTGAAGACGAGGACAGGGGAAAAGGGGAGCTGTTTTTT. Its protein product is CSVEDEDRGKGELFF.

This chain uses TRBV11-1 with TRBJ2-3, with 8 bases matching TRBD1. Trimming at V came to 5 bases and at J to 0 bases, leaving 4 bases not matched to a gene. This CDR3 has 15 amino acids. The V gene's germline CDR1 is SGHAT and CDR2 FQDESV (reference sequence). The CDR3, as DNA: TGTGCCAGCAGCGGTGGACAGGGCAGCACAGATACGCAGTATTTT. It yields the protein CASSGGQGSTDTQYF.

The sample holds a few counts of this clone. The J gene is TRBJ1-6, the V gene TRBV7-9, with 7 bases that match TRBD1. CDR1 and CDR2 (germline): SEHNR, FQNEAQ (reference sequence). The CDR3 spans 15 residues. V lost 3 bases to trimming and J lost 4 bases; unmatched junction nucleotides: 3. CDR3 protein: CASSLMTGYNSPLHF. The CDR3 DNA reads TGTGCCAGCAGCTTGATGACAGGGTATAATTCACCCCTCCACTTT.

As for this clone: Within the sample, other DNA sequences also encode this same CDR3. The chain uses TRBV28 and TRBJ2-7; D not certain. V was clipped by 1 base and J by 0 bases, with 7 bases between them. Germline-derived CDR1 and CDR2 are MDHEN and SYDVKM. This CDR3 is 14 amino acids long. CDR3 bases: TGTGCCAGCAGTTTATCGGGTAGCTCCTACGAGCAGTACTTC. Amino acids: CASSLSGSSYEQYF.

The chain recombines TRBV19 with TRBJ2-5; D unclear. V was shortened by 3 bases and J by 4 bases, with 6 bases between the two germline ends. The CDR3 extends over 12 amino acids. Germline values: CDR1 LNHDA, CDR2 SQIVND (reference sequence). CDR3 amino acids: CASSMNGETQYF. CDR3 DNA: TGTGCCAGTAGTATGAACGGAGAGACCCAGTACTTC. Looking up the rest from reference TRBV19 and TRBJ2-5 gives the full variable domain: DGGITQSPKYLFRKEGQNVTLSCEQNLNHDAMYWYRQDPGQGLRLIYYSQIVNDFQKGDIAEGYSVSREKKESFPLTVTSAQKNPTAFYLCASSMNGETQYFGPGTRLLVL.

The J gene is TRBJ2-3, the V gene TRBV19; TRBD2 is a possible D gene (5 bases). The CDR3 totals 15 residues. Germline V gene sequence: CDR1 LNHDA, CDR2 SQIVND (reference sequence). Trimming pared 3 bases from V and 2 bases from J, leaving 12 bases between. The CDR3 DNA reads as TGTGCCAGTAGTATTGGCTTAGGACTCACAGATACGCAGTATTTT. This codes for CASSIGLGLTDTQYF.

The chain joins TRBV2 to TRBJ2-2; 7 bases align to TRBD2. Germline lookup yields CDR1 SNHLY and CDR2 FYNNEI. The junction had 8 bases not matched to a gene; V was cut back by 6 bases and J by 4 bases. The CDR3 is 15 amino acids. The DNA of the CDR3 is TGTGCCAGCAGCGGCGGCAGGGAGGGCACCGGGGAGCTGTTTTTT. Encoded protein: CASSGGREGTGELFF.

The rearrangement uses TRBV5-5 and TRBJ1-2; 8 bases fit TRBD1. CDR1 is SGHKS and CDR2 is YYEKEE in the germline V gene (reference sequence). The CDR3 runs 16 residues. J lost 2 bases, V lost 0 bases, and 6 bases had no gene match. The CDR3 region is CASSLVGQEGNYGYTF. The DNA for the CDR3 is TGTGCCAGCAGCTTGGTGGGACAGGAGGGCAACTATGGCTACACCTTC.

The rearrangement joins TRBV19 to TRBJ2-3, with a tentative D call TRBD2 (5 bases). Germline V gene lookup returns CDR1 LNHDA and CDR2 SQIVND (reference sequence). Trimming removed 2 bases from V and 2 bases from J, with 11 bases in between. This CDR3 has 15 residues. CDR3 in DNA: TGTGCCAGTAGTATACGGTTAGCGTACACAGATACGCAGTATTTT. Protein: CASSIRLAYTDTQYF.

The chain couples TRBV4-3 to TRBJ1-1; D might be TRBD1 (5 bases). CDR3 length: 15 amino acids. Trimming cost V 0 bases and J 4 bases, with 12 bases left between them. Per germline, CDR1 LGHNA and CDR2 YSLEER. The CDR3 region is CASSQDWGVATEAFF. The CDR3 region has the DNA TGCGCCAGCAGCCAAGATTGGGGGGTGGCCACTGAAGCTTTCTTT.

The chain joins TRBV19 to TRBJ1-1; 9 nucleotides match TRBD1. CDR1 is LNHDA, CDR2 SQIVND, per germline (reference sequence). The V segment lost 7 bases and the J segment 1 base; nucleotides outside the gene matches: 7. The CDR3 runs to 15 residues. The CDR3 DNA follows: TGTGCCAGTAAGGGGACAGGGTTGAAGAACACTGAAGCTTTCTTT. This encodes CASKGTGLKNTEAFF.

The chain employs TRBV4-1 and TRBJ1-4; D ambiguous. Germline V gene sequence: CDR1 MGHRA, CDR2 YSYEKL. CDR3 length equals 15 residues. Trimming took 0 bases from V and 5 from J, leaving 10 bases between them. This CDR3 is CASSQDSLRNEKLFF. In DNA form, the CDR3 reads TGCGCCAGCAGCCAAGATTCACTGAGGAATGAAAAACTGTTTTTT.

V and J are TRBV7-2 and TRBJ2-1; 9 bases map to TRBD2. With 5 bases clipped from V and 4 bases from J, the junction kept 9 bases outside the gene matches. The CDR3 spans 16 residues. CDR1 SGHTA and CDR2 FQGNSA come from the germline V gene. Here the CDR3 DNA reads TGTGCCAGCAGCCCCCGGGCGGGGGGGCCTTACAATGAGCAGTTCTTC. It translates to CASSPRAGGPYNEQFF. The full variable domain, with the rest looked up from reference TRBV7-2 and TRBJ2-1, is GAGVSQSPSNKVTEKGKDVELRCDPISGHTALYWYRQSLGQGLEFLIYFQGNSAPDKSGLPSDRFSAERTGGSVSTLTIQRTQQEDSAVYLCASSPRAGGPYNEQFFGPGTRLTVL.

The chain uses TRBV6-1 and TRBJ1-2, with D maybe TRBD1 (5 bases). V lost 6 bases to trimming and J lost 8 bases, with 10 bases between them. The V gene's germline CDR1 is MNHNS and CDR2 SASEGT. This CDR3 spans 11 amino acids. CDR3 sequence (DNA): TGTGCCAGCAGGGGGCCCGCCGGCTACACCTTC. It encodes CASRGPAGYTF.

The chain couples TRBV15 to TRBJ2-7, with 9 bases that match TRBD2. V lost 1 base to trimming and J lost 2 bases; unmatched junction nucleotides: 18. Per germline, CDR1 LNHNV and CDR2 YYDKDF (reference sequence). The CDR3 spans 20 residues. The CDR3: CATSRGGWTDGGRVAYEQYF. CDR3 bases: TGTGCCACCAGCAGAGGGGGCTGGACCGACGGCGGGAGGGTCGCCTACGAGCAGTACTTC. The variable domain in full, with the rest retrieved from reference TRBV15 and TRBJ2-7, is DAMVIQNPRYQVTQFGKPVTLSCSQTLNHNVMYWYQQKSSQAPKLLFHYYDKDFNNEADTPDNFQSRRPNTSFCFLDIRSPGLGDTAMYLCATSRGGWTDGGRVAYEQYFGPGTRLTVT.

This rearrangement joins TRBV7-2 to TRBJ2-7; weak D call: TRBD1 (5 bases). Trimming removed 2 bases from V and 4 bases from J, with 12 bases in between. Germline-derived CDR1 and CDR2 are SGHTA and FQGNSA. This CDR3 is 14 amino acids long. The CDR3 nucleotides are TGTGCCAGCAGCTTAAGCACAAAGGGGTACGAGCAGTACTTC. Its protein is CASSLSTKGYEQYF. Full variable domain (missing parts from reference TRBV7-2 and TRBJ2-7): GAGVSQSPSNKVTEKGKDVELRCDPISGHTALYWYRQSLGQGLEFLIYFQGNSAPDKSGLPSDRFSAERTGGSVSTLTIQRTQQEDSAVYLCASSLSTKGYEQYFGPGTRLTVT.

The rearrangement links TRBV6-1 to TRBJ2-2, with TRBD2 matching 16 bases. V shed 1 base and J 5 bases; nucleotides not matched to a gene: 7. The germline V gene encodes CDR1 MNHNS and CDR2 SASEGT. The CDR3 runs 19 residues. CDR3 in DNA: TGTGCCAGCAGTGAAGACGGGACTAGCGGGGGGGCTTGGACCGGGGAGCTGTTTTTT. It is translated as CASSEDGTSGGAWTGELFF.

The chain combines TRBV4-1 with TRBJ1-2; TRBD1 matches at 10 bases. The CDR3 runs to 15 residues. J gave up 4 bases and V 2 bases, and 4 bases lay outside the gene matches. Germline V CDR1 and CDR2: MGHRA, YSYEKL. CDR3 DNA sequence: TGCGCCAGCAGCCAACCCGGGACAGGGGTCTATGGCTACACCTTC. Protein product: CASSQPGTGVYGYTF.

The chain joins TRBV7-6 to TRBJ2-3, with TRBD2 matching 8 bases. The CDR3 is 14 residues long. The junction had 12 bases not matched to a gene; V was cut back by 7 bases and J by 9 bases. The germline V gene has CDR1 SGHVS and CDR2 FNYEAQ. This CDR3 is CASTLGGAKGTQYF. CDR3 coding DNA: TGTGCCAGCACCCTCGGGGGGGCCAAGGGAACGCAGTATTTT.

The chain recombines TRBV5-1 with TRBJ1-4, with 7 bases fitting TRBD1. The germline CDR1 and CDR2 sequences are SGHRS and YFSETQ. V lost 1 base and J lost 8; bases outside the gene matches: 5. There are 14 residues in the CDR3. The CDR3 is CASSLSTGEEKLFF. The CDR3 DNA follows: TGCGCCAGCAGCTTGAGCACAGGGGAAGAAAAACTGTTTTTT.

This clone was counted only a few times. The genes are TRBV6-5 and TRBJ2-7; D might be TRBD1 (6 bases). This CDR3 comprises 12 residues. V gave up 6 bases and J gave up 5 bases, with 11 bases separating them. Germline V gives CDR1 MNHEY, CDR2 SVGAGI. The CDR3 nucleotides read TGTGCCAGCAGCCCTGGGGGCAACGAGCAGTACTTC. It is translated as CASSPGGNEQYF.

The V gene is TRBV2, the J gene TRBJ2-7, with D possibly being TRBD2 (5 bases). Germline V gene data show CDR1 as SNHLY and CDR2 as FYNNEI. The CDR3 length is 13 residues. V lost 2 bases and J 3 bases, leaving 8 bases between the germline ends. Written as DNA, the CDR3 is TGTGCCAGCAGTGAACGGGGATTCTACGAGCAGTACTTC. It codes for CASSERGFYEQYF.